This T cell receptor (beta chain) stems from a study of siplizumab effects on memory and regulatory T cells. The assay covered 75,000 to 100,000 TCR templates per sample. The table came from immunoSEQ multiplex PCR; TCRdb's copy has only in-frame clones and leaves some out. Counted here are over 85,000 clones, about 94% occurring once; the ten biggest clones make up around 1.1%. Study-wide results and caveats: Contribution to the alloresponse seemed major for naive T cells, which also seemed more diverse than memory cells.

To note about this clone: Its antigen is currently unknown.

The CDR3 has 13 residues. Germline CDR1 and CDR2: WNHNN and SYGVQD (reference sequence). V lost 9 bases and J 0 bases, leaving 11 bases between the germline ends. The sample consisted of CD4+ T cells sorted from blood. The rearrangement uses TRBV10-1 and TRBJ2-5; no clear D gene. This sequence originates from a human donor in good health. As DNA, the CDR3 is TGCGCCAGGGTCACGGATCACCAAGAGACCCAGTACTTC. Translation: CARVTDHQETQYF.